The clone carrying this T cell receptor (beta chain) was counted between two and nine times. What it binds is not known. In germline, CDR1 is SGHTA, CDR2 FQGNSA. V was pared by 3 bases and J by 4 bases, with 8 bases between. The CDR3 totals 13 residues. Extracted RNA was reverse transcribed, and the resulting cDNA served as sequencing template. Produced via immunoSEQ multiplex PCR; TCRdb's table is partial and in-frame only. The sample carries 200,000 to 250,000 clones, less than 65% recorded once. Sample treatment: oral pan-JAK inhibitor, 5-10 mg twice daily. The data originate from a study of CD8+ T cells in alopecia areata. Across the whole study: In an open-label trial, patients got 5 to 10 mg tofacitinib twice daily.

Overall study findings and caveats: In scalp samples, resident alphabeta T cells of normal skin are also sequenced. Elevated clonality characterized lesional scalp relative to normal scalp, particularly in alopecia totalis/universalis.

The sample was CD4+ T cells sorted from blood, taken at week 4, from a patient treated with tofacitinib. This clonotype originated in a human donor with alopecia areata. The genes are TRBV7-2 and TRBJ2-3, with a possible D match to TRBD1 (5 bases). Here the CDR3 reads CASSFTQADTQYF. CDR3 nucleotide sequence: TGTGCCAGCAGCTTCACACAGGCAGATACGCAGTATTTT.